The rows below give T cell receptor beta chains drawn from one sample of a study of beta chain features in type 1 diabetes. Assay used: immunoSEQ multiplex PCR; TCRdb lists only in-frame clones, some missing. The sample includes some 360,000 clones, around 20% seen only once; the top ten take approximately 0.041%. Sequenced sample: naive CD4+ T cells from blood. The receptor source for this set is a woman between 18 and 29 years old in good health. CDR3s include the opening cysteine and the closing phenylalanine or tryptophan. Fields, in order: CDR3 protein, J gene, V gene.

CDR3 protein: CASSPRTGGEAFF
J gene: TRBJ1-1
V gene: TRBV6-5

CDR3 protein: CASRAYEVSGELFF
J gene: TRBJ2-2
V gene: TRBV7-9

CDR3 protein: CAISVRGGSAGVGVNEQFF
J gene: TRBJ2-1
V gene: TRBV10-3

CDR3 protein: CAWSRQGKQPQHF
J gene: TRBJ1-5
V gene: TRBV30

CDR3 protein: CAISESRGNGELFF
J gene: TRBJ2-2
V gene: TRBV10-3

CDR3 protein: CASSVRGSGSTDTQYF
J gene: TRBJ2-3
V gene: TRBV9

CDR3 protein: CASSYSGQASNQPQHF
J gene: TRBJ1-5
V gene: TRBV6-6

CDR3 protein: CASSAGGLAGTERQFF
J gene: TRBJ2-1
V gene: TRBV9

CDR3 protein: CASGLGQGALGEQFF
J gene: TRBJ2-1
V gene: TRBV12-5

CDR3 protein: CASSARTSGTDTQYF
J gene: TRBJ2-3
V gene: TRBV7-2

CDR3 protein: CASISPSSPDEQFF
J gene: TRBJ2-1
V gene: TRBV5-4

CDR3 protein: CASSPTRGFGRETQYF
J gene: TRBJ2-5
V gene: TRBV7-9

CDR3 protein: CASNRESNQPQHF
J gene: TRBJ1-5
V gene: TRBV19

CDR3 protein: CASSWQGSGNTIYF
J gene: TRBJ1-3
V gene: TRBV2

CDR3 protein: CAWLPPGQGSYGYTF
J gene: TRBJ1-2
V gene: TRBV30

CDR3 protein: CASSPKAGWDNEQFF
J gene: TRBJ2-1
V gene: TRBV11-2

CDR3 protein: CASLKGASPLHF
J gene: TRBJ1-6
V gene: TRBV2

CDR3 protein: CASNLDRGGLEQYF
J gene: TRBJ2-7
V gene: TRBV2

CDR3 protein: CASSIPGQGNTEAFF
J gene: TRBJ1-1
V gene: TRBV19

CDR3 protein: CASSLAPTRLAGESYEQYF
J gene: TRBJ2-7
V gene: TRBV13

CDR3 protein: CASSPLTVRGEKLFF
J gene: TRBJ1-4
V gene: TRBV6-1

CDR3 protein: CASSQDLAGGPYTQYF
J gene: TRBJ2-3
V gene: TRBV4-2

CDR3 protein: CASSQDMSGGLNEQFF
J gene: TRBJ2-1
V gene: TRBV14

CDR3 protein: CASSSGFYNSPLHF
J gene: TRBJ1-6
V gene: TRBV9

CDR3 protein: CASSAGQLFYEQYF
J gene: TRBJ2-7
V gene: TRBV18

CDR3 protein: CASLREGGKSSYNEQFF
J gene: TRBJ2-1
V gene: TRBV2

CDR3 protein: CSVRVNGYGYTF
J gene: TRBJ1-2
V gene: TRBV29-1

CDR3 protein: CAWSARLVNTEAFF
J gene: TRBJ1-1
V gene: TRBV30

CDR3 protein: CASSQSGREETQYF
J gene: TRBJ2-5
V gene: TRBV4-2

CDR3 protein: CASSLGLTFPHF
J gene: TRBJ1-5
V gene: TRBV19

CDR3 protein: CASSWLAGGSVDEQFF
J gene: TRBJ2-1
V gene: TRBV7-2

CDR3 protein: CASSRLLDRNYGYTF
J gene: TRBJ1-2
V gene: TRBV18

CDR3 protein: CASSLTGGNEQFF
J gene: TRBJ2-1
V gene: TRBV5-1